Many counts were recorded for the clone carrying this TCR beta chain. TCR alpha and beta CDR3 regions were amplified from RNA using iRepertoire nested multiplex PCR. TCRdb analysed the multiplex PCR reads with MiXCR anew, one entry per CDR3 protein. The profile shows about 130,000 distinct CDR3 sequences, 23% of them singletons. The CDR3 runs 14 residues. Trimming took 7 bases from V and 1 from J, leaving 11 bases between them. The source of the sample is a study of glioma-infiltrating T cells. The receptor was isolated from a human donor with low-grade glioma or glioblastoma, undergoing nonglioma brain surgery, or in good health (not recorded which). This sequence joins TRBV12-3 or TRBV12-4 and TRBJ1-5, with a possible D match to TRBD1 (5 bases). The sample was glioma tissue, nonneoplastic brain tissue, or PBMCs (not recorded which). The CDR3 here is CASTLRGSNQPQHF. The CDR3 DNA follows: TGTGCCAGCACCCTGCGGGGGAGCAATCAGCCCCAGCATTTT.